The present T cell receptor (beta chain) was sequenced within a study of shared clonotypes between healthy human individuals. Whole-study results and caveats: For naive CD4 cells, approximately 4.7% of clonotypes were shared across a handful of donors. When compared with the clonotypes that were shared by all four sorted-subset donors, the non-shared clonotypes turned out to have lower generation probabilities.

Free of recent acute infections or vaccinations, the donors were healthy HIV-negative adults. This clone was observed once. As yet, its antigen is unknown. The data were produced by immunoSEQ multiplex PCR, yet TCRdb's version contains in-frame clones alone and is incomplete. Of about 1.1 million clones in the sample, roughly 77% are singletons; the top ten hold approximately 0.9%. Trimming stripped 2 bases from V and 4 bases from J, with 15 bases between. This CDR3 spans 15 amino acids. The germline V gene has CDR1 KGHSH and CDR2 LQKENI. This TCR derives from a man younger than 30 in good health. Some clones in this sample may be carry-over from other donors' samples. The specimen sequenced was memory CD4+ T cells from PBMCs. The sample's subset: CD45RA-negative fraction. This sequence joins TRBV18 and TRBJ2-7; TRBD1 or TRBD2 may be the D gene (7 bases each). The CDR3 loop is CASSPGGDRGYEQYF. CDR3 coding DNA: TGTGCCAGCTCACCAGGGGGGGACAGAGGGTACGAGCAGTACTTC.